These 14 T cell receptor beta chains originate from one sample sequenced in a study of cytomegalovirus exposure and HLA in healthy donors. Both 60 Vbeta primers and 13 Jbeta primers went into the PCR. The assay was immunoSEQ multiplex PCR, and TCRdb's table has in-frame clones only and misses some. The sample table includes just over 200,000 clones. The sample consisted of PBMCs. These TCRs come from a girl aged 2 to 9 in good health and CMV-seropositive.

This chain uses TRBV10-3 with TRBJ2-7, with D maybe TRBD2 (5 bases). The CDR3 totals 11 residues. CDR1 and CDR2 from the germline V gene are ENHRY and SYGVKD. With 10 bases removed from V and 2 bases from J, the gap between germline ends came to 9 bases. CDR3 sequence: CATRGAYEQYF. The CDR3 DNA reads TGTGCCACCCGGGGAGCCTACGAGCAGTACTTC.

The chain combines TRBV2 with TRBJ1-2; D is undetermined. The CDR3 is made up of 15 amino acids. Trimming left V 6 bases short and J 6 bases short, with 20 bases between. Germline-derived CDR1 and CDR2 are SNHLY and FYNNEI. The chain's CDR3 is CASRISGSPLDGYTF. CDR3 bases: TGTGCCAGCAGGATCTCCGGGTCCCCTCTGGATGGCTACACCTTC. Combining the CDR3 with reference TRBV2 and TRBJ1-2 gives the whole variable domain EPEVTQTPSHQVTQMGQEVILRCVPISNHLYFYWYRQILGQKVEFLVSFYNNEISEKSEIFDDQFSVERPDGSNFTLKIRSTKLEDSAMYFCASRISGSPLDGYTFGSGTRLTVV.

This chain links TRBV10-1 with TRBJ2-5, with 8 bases identical to TRBD1. This CDR3 is 15 amino acids long. In germline, CDR1 is WNHNN, CDR2 SYGVQD (reference sequence). V lost 4 bases and J lost 1; bases outside the gene matches: 5. The CDR3, as DNA: TGCGCCAGCAGTGGCAAAGGGACAGGCCAAGAGACCCAGTACTTC. Amino acid sequence: CASSGKGTGQETQYF.

The genes are TRBV6-1 and TRBJ2-5; 8 bases fit TRBD2. Judging by the DNA end, TRBJ2-7 fits better; the J call may be wrong. The length of the CDR3 is 18 residues. Germline assignment: CDR1 MNHNS and CDR2 SASEGT. The CDR3 DNA reads as TGTGCCAGCAGTGCCGCGGGGGGTAGTGGGAGGGGCACCTACGAGCAGTACTTC. As protein: CASSAAGGSGRGTYEQYF.

V usage is TRBV30 and J usage is TRBJ1-2; D is perhaps TRBD1 (5 bases). Germline V CDR1 and CDR2: GTSNPN, SVGIG (reference sequence). V was shortened by 4 bases and J by 1 base, with 16 bases between the two germline ends. The CDR3 is 15 residues long. The CDR3 is CAWTESRGDNYGYTF. The DNA for the CDR3 is TGTGCCTGGACCGAAAGTCGGGGGGATAACTATGGCTACACCTTC.

The chain joins TRBV6-1 to TRBJ1-2; D not certain. CDR3 length equals 15 residues. V was pared by 1 base and J by 5 bases, with 14 bases between. Looked up from germline, CDR1 is MNHNS and CDR2 is SASEGT. This CDR3 reads CASSEGFGSQYGYTF. Written as DNA, the CDR3 is TGTGCCAGCAGTGAAGGGTTCGGGTCGCAGTATGGCTACACCTTC.

The V call is TRBV28, the J call TRBJ1-1; no clear D gene. The CDR3 contains 14 residues. The germline V gene has CDR1 MDHEN and CDR2 SYDVKM. The ends were cut back, 3 bases at V and 1 base at J, with 9 bases in the middle. The CDR3 spells CASSFLGENTEAFF. The CDR3 nucleotides are TGTGCCAGCAGTTTCTTAGGAGAGAACACTGAAGCTTTCTTT.

The chain links TRBV28 to TRBJ1-1; 8 positions agree with TRBD1. Trimming removed 6 bases from V and 1 base from J; junction bases left unmatched: 7. The germline gives CDR1 MDHEN, CDR2 SYDVKM. This CDR3 contains 15 residues. CDR3 loop: CASSKRTGTNTEAFF. CDR3 DNA sequence: TGTGCCAGCAGCAAAAGGACAGGGACGAACACTGAAGCTTTCTTT.

The chain joins TRBV11-2 to TRBJ2-7; TRBD1 aligns across 10 bases. The CDR3 has 13 residues. J was trimmed by 6 bases and V by 1 base; bases with no gene match: 0. The germline gives CDR1 SGHAT, CDR2 FQNNGV. The CDR3 here is CASSLGQGAEQYF. The CDR3, as DNA: TGTGCCAGCAGCTTAGGACAGGGGGCCGAGCAGTACTTC.

The V gene is TRBV10-3, the J gene TRBJ2-7; no reliable D call. The germline V and J ends were trimmed by 0 bases and 3 bases, with 12 bases remaining between them. The CDR3 length is 15 residues. Germline V gives CDR1 ENHRY, CDR2 SYGVKD. The CDR3 here is CAISESGSSVYEQYF. CDR3 nucleotides: TGTGCCATCAGTGAGTCGGGCTCCTCCGTCTACGAGCAGTACTTC.

The J gene is TRBJ2-1, the V gene TRBV15; D possibly corresponds to TRBD1 (5 bases). The germline V gene has CDR1 LNHNV and CDR2 YYDKDF (reference sequence). V was clipped by 5 bases and J by 2 bases, with 13 bases between them. The CDR3 consists of 15 residues. The CDR3 is CATSGAREPYNEQFF. Here the CDR3 DNA reads TGTGCCACCAGCGGGGCTCGAGAGCCCTACAATGAGCAGTTCTTC.

The genes are TRBV19 and TRBJ2-3; 12 bases align to TRBD2. There are 15 residues in the CDR3. From germline, CDR1 is LNHDA and CDR2 SQIVND (reference sequence). Trimming cost V 0 bases and J 6 bases; bases outside gene matches: 1. Here the CDR3 DNA reads TGTGCCAGTAGTATAGATACTAGCGGGAGGGATACGCAGTATTTT. It encodes CASSIDTSGRDTQYF.

V usage is TRBV6-1 and J usage is TRBJ2-3, with TRBD1 identical over 9 bases. Germline CDR1 MNHNS, CDR2 SASEGT. The V gene end was trimmed by 1 base and the J gene end by 5 bases; junction bases not matched to a gene: 4. This CDR3 has 15 residues. CDR3 amino acids: CASSEENRGRDTQYF. The CDR3 nucleotides read TGTGCCAGCAGTGAAGAAAACAGGGGGCGAGATACGCAGTATTTT.

V and J are TRBV11-2 and TRBJ2-7; 8 bases line up with TRBD1. The CDR3 extends over 17 amino acids. Germline trimming cut 5 bases from V and 4 bases from J; bases unmatched to any gene: 16. Germline CDR1 and CDR2: SGHAT and FQNNGV. The CDR3 is CASSPRPGDRNNYEQYF. The CDR3 DNA reads TGTGCCAGCAGCCCCAGGCCGGGGGACAGGAACAATTACGAGCAGTACTTC.